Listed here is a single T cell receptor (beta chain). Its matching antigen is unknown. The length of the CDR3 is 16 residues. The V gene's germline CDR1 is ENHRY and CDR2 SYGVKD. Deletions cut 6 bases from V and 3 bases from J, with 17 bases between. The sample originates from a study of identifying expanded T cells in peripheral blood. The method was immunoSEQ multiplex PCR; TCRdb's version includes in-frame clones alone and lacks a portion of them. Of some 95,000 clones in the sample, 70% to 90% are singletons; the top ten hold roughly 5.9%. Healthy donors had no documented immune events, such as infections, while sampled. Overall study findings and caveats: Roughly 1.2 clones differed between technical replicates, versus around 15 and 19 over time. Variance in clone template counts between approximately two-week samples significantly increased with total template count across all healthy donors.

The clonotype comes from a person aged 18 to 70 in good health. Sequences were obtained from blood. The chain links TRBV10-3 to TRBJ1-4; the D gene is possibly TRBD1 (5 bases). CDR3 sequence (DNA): TGTGCCATCAGCGAGACCCTGGGGCAGGCTAATGAAAAACTGTTTTTT. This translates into CAISETLGQANEKLFF.